The 20 T cell receptor beta chains below all came from one sample that was sequenced in a study of T cells in Graves' hyperthyroidism and ophthalmopathy (dated by TCRdb to the late 2010s). The protocol used for the library was multiplex PCR. Sequencing took place on an Illumina HiSeq 2000. Amplification of TCR beta CDR3 regions was carried out from RNA transcripts. A first-round RT-PCR of the TCR CDR3 used the HTBI primer set with the Qiagen OneStep RT-PCR kit. Through fastp at Q25 and MiXCR, TCRdb rebuilt clones from the public reads, retaining in-frame beta chains. Rows with one shared CDR3 protein collapse into an entry with the most common genes and DNA. The sample includes hundreds of thousands of distinct CDR3 sequences, with approximately 15% observed a single time. The leading ten clones occupy around 4.5% of the sample. The sequencing sample was made of blood. The receptors originated from a woman between 40 and 55 years old with Graves' ophthalmopathy.

This clonotype was recorded a few times. The gene calls are TRBV20-1 and TRBJ2-7, with D possibly being TRBD2 (6 bases). Deletions cut 3 bases from V and 2 bases from J, with 11 bases between. Per germline, CDR1 DFQATT and CDR2 SNEGSKA (reference sequence). The CDR3 covers 13 residues. CDR3 coding DNA: TGCAGTGCTAGCCGGCTAGCGCCCTACGAGCAGTACTTC. This gives the protein CSASRLAPYEQYF.

This clonotype showed up many times. The chain couples TRBV11-2 to TRBJ2-5, with a weak D call TRBD2 (6 bases). V gave up 3 bases and J gave up 2 bases, with 16 bases separating them. Germline V CDR1 and CDR2: SGHAT, FQNNGV. The CDR3 length is 16 residues. The CDR3 region has the DNA TGTGCCAGCAGCTTGGCGGAGCTAGCGTCTCAAGAGACCCAGTACTTC. This translates into CASSLAELASQETQYF.

This clonotype was counted ten times or more. The chain has TRBV6-1 and TRBJ2-7; TRBD2 matches 7 bases. Germline assignment: CDR1 MNHNS and CDR2 SASEGT. The V gene end was trimmed by 6 bases and the J gene end by 4 bases; junction bases not matched to a gene: 12. The CDR3 has 15 residues. The CDR3 protein is CASSPAGLVSYEQYF. The CDR3, as DNA: TGTGCCAGCAGCCCGGCAGGACTAGTATCTTACGAGCAGTACTTC.

This clonotype was seen many times. The J gene is TRBJ2-5, the V gene TRBV2, with TRBD1 matching 8 bases. The CDR3 runs 14 residues. Germline V gene data show CDR1 as SNHLY and CDR2 as FYNNEI. V dropped 5 bases and J dropped 7; count of bases not matched to a gene: 9. CDR3 bases: TGTGCCAGCAGTTCAGGGGGCGAGTTTGTGACCCAGTACTTC. This gives the protein CASSSGGEFVTQYF.

V and J are TRBV4-3 and TRBJ2-7; D is ambiguous. Germline assignment: CDR1 LGHNA and CDR2 YSLEER. The V end lost 0 bases, the J end lost 4 bases, and 13 bases lay between the germline ends. CDR3 length: 15 residues. CDR3 in DNA: TGCGCCAGCAGCCAAGAAAGGGATGAAAGGTACGAGCAGTACTTC. It yields the protein CASSQERDERYEQYF.

The chain combines TRBV6-1 with TRBJ2-3; D may be TRBD2 (6 bases). Germline CDR1 is MNHNS and CDR2 is SASEGT. This CDR3 has 16 amino acids. Trimming pared 5 bases from V and 2 bases from J, leaving 17 bases between. The CDR3 loop reads CASSPGTRRVTDTQYF. As DNA, the CDR3 is TGTGCCAGCAGTCCGGGGACTCGACGAGTCACAGATACGCAGTATTTT.

This clonotype was seen repeatedly, ten times or more. The rearrangement uses TRBV7-2 and TRBJ2-7; 10 bases match TRBD1. CDR1 SGHTA and CDR2 FQGNSA come from the germline V gene. After removal of 4 bases from V and 3 bases from J, the junction contained 6 bases not matched to a gene. The length of the CDR3 is 15 residues. The CDR3 loop reads CASSSGTGVGYEQYF. The CDR3, as DNA: TGTGCCAGCAGCTCCGGGACAGGGGTGGGCTACGAGCAGTACTTC.

This clonotype was detected many times. The V call is TRBV27, the J call TRBJ1-1, with D unclear. Germline V gives CDR1 MNHEY, CDR2 SMNVEV (reference sequence). Trimming removed 6 bases from V and 7 bases from J, with 12 bases in between. This CDR3 contains 12 residues. CDR3 region: CASRDRQLEAFF. CDR3 coding DNA: TGTGCCAGCAGGGACCGACAACTTGAAGCTTTCTTT.

This clonotype has at least ten counts. The rearrangement uses TRBV11-3 and TRBJ2-2; tentative D call: TRBD1 (6 bases). V was cut by 3 bases and J by 5 bases, with 10 bases left in between. The CDR3 spans 14 residues. Germline-derived CDR1 and CDR2 are SGHNT and YENEEA. CDR3 DNA sequence: TGTGCCAGCAGCTTTCTTACAGGGACCGGGGAGCTGTTTTTT. It specifies CASSFLTGTGELFF.

This clonotype was observed many times. J is TRBJ2-5 and V is TRBV28; D perhaps matches TRBD1 (5 bases). CDR3 length: 13 amino acids. Trimming took off 6 bases at V and 1 base at J, with 9 bases between the two ends. The V gene's germline CDR1 is MDHEN and CDR2 SYDVKM. The chain's CDR3 is CASRLQGQETQYF. Here the CDR3 DNA reads TGTGCCAGCAGGTTGCAGGGCCAAGAGACCCAGTACTTC.

The chain combines TRBV6-5 with TRBJ1-5; D ambiguous. Germline V gene sequence: CDR1 MNHEY, CDR2 SVGAGI. The V gene lost 4 bases and the J gene lost 10 bases, with 8 bases spanning the gap. This CDR3 has 11 amino acids. The CDR3 region has the DNA TGTGCCAGCAGTTTAGGGAAACCCCAGCATTTT. Its translation is CASSLGKPQHF.

This clonotype was recorded at least ten times. The V call is TRBV29-1, the J call TRBJ2-1; perhaps D is TRBD1 or TRBD2 (6 bases each). Germline V gives CDR1 SQVTM, CDR2 ANQGSEA. Trimming shortened V by 5 bases and J by 4 bases, and 12 bases separated the two germline ends. This CDR3 contains 13 residues. CDR3 loop: CSVTSTGYNEQFF. The CDR3 region has the DNA TGCAGCGTTACTAGCACAGGGTACAATGAGCAGTTCTTC.

This clonotype was seen more than once but under ten times. The chain joins TRBV6-2 or TRBV6-3 to TRBJ2-7; TRBD1 matches 7 bases. CDR3 length: 14 residues. J gave up 1 base and V 7 bases, and 7 bases lay outside the gene matches. Per the germline V gene, CDR1 is MNHEY and CDR2 is SVGEGT. CDR3 nucleotides: TGTGCCAGCATACGGGACAGAATTTCCTACGAGCAGTACTTC. This sequence encodes CASIRDRISYEQYF.

There are many counts of this clonotype. The V gene is TRBV12-3 or TRBV12-4, the J gene TRBJ1-5; tentatively, D is TRBD1 (5 bases). The CDR3 extends over 14 amino acids. Deletions cut 6 bases from V and 2 bases from J, with 11 bases between. The CDR3 nucleotides are TGTGCCAGCAGGAGGGGCGGCGGCAATCAGCCCCAGCATTTT. Amino acids: CASRRGGGNQPQHF.

A few counts support this clonotype. The gene calls are TRBV11-2 and TRBJ1-1; no definite D call. The CDR3 totals 15 residues. Germline CDR1 reads SGHAT; CDR2 reads FQNNGV. V dropped 5 bases and J dropped 4 bases, with 17 bases sitting between them. The CDR3 sequence: CASSPRTTVGTEAFF. Here the CDR3 DNA reads TGTGCCAGCAGCCCTAGGACGACCGTGGGCACTGAAGCTTTCTTT.

V and J are TRBV30 and TRBJ1-1, with D possibly being TRBD1 (6 bases). Germline assignment: CDR1 GTSNPN and CDR2 SVGIG (reference sequence). The germline V and J ends were trimmed by 3 bases and 5 bases, with 10 bases remaining between them. The CDR3 sequence is 12 residues long. The chain's CDR3 is CAWSAGQTEAFF. The CDR3 DNA is TGTGCCTGGAGCGCCGGACAGACTGAAGCTTTCTTT.

This clonotype has a handful of counts. The chain recombines TRBV12-3 or TRBV12-4 with TRBJ2-2, with TRBD1 identical over 8 bases. CDR3 length equals 15 residues. The trim removed 9 bases at V and 4 bases at J, leaving 10 bases unmatched. CDR3: CASLTGTGSTGELFF. In nucleotides, the CDR3 is TGTGCCAGTTTAACCGGGACAGGTTCCACCGGGGAGCTGTTTTTT.

This chain uses TRBV12-3 or TRBV12-4 with TRBJ2-5; tentatively, D is TRBD2 (5 bases). Deletions cut 6 bases from V and 2 bases from J, with 16 bases between. The length of the CDR3 is 15 residues. The CDR3 is CASRRGLEGQETQYF. The CDR3 DNA is TGTGCCAGCAGGAGAGGGCTAGAAGGGCAAGAGACCCAGTACTTC.

This clonotype was detected many times. The chain carries TRBV20-1 and TRBJ1-1, with D possibly TRBD1 on 5 matching bases. CDR3 size: 13 residues. CDR1 is DFQATT and CDR2 is SNEGSKA in the germline V gene (reference sequence). Trimming took 4 bases from V and 0 from J, leaving 9 bases between them. CDR3 sequence: CSAKPGVNTEAFF. The CDR3 DNA is TGCAGTGCTAAGCCGGGGGTGAACACTGAAGCTTTCTTT.

This clonotype was seen at least ten times. The J gene is TRBJ1-2, the V gene TRBV6-1; D is ambiguous. CDR1 and CDR2 (germline): MNHNS, SASEGT. Between the trimmed V and J ends, which lost 2 bases and 0 bases, there was a span of 7 bases. This CDR3 comprises 14 residues. CDR3 nucleotides: TGTGCCAGCAGTGAAATACAGACTAACTATGGCTACACCTTC. Amino acid sequence: CASSEIQTNYGYTF.